This is a list of T cell receptor beta chains from one sample in a study of blood T cells in healthy people across ages. Each CDR3 protein gets one entry after TCRdb re-called the 5' RACE reads with MiXCR. In the table there are about 620,000 distinct CDR3 sequences, around 21% of which are singletons. Sequencing used blood. The receptors were sampled from a man between 65 and 79 years old in good health. Both conserved end residues are part of each CDR3. The D gene is left open where the match is weak. Expanded clones get a size class; other rows say once, few or many, or leave the size out.

CASSYPDQPQHF | TGTGCCAGCAGTTACCCGGATCAGCCCCAGCATTTT | . | . | TRBJ1-5 | TRBV6-6
CASSEMGLGSETQYF | TGTGCCAGCAGTGAAATGGGACTAGGCTCTGAGACCCAGTACTTC | TRBD2 | . | TRBJ2-5 | TRBV25-1
CASSQVPQGAGNTGELFF | TGCGCCAGCAGCCAGGTCCCACAGGGGGCGGGGAACACCGGGGAGCTGTTTTTT | TRBD1 | few | TRBJ2-2 | TRBV4-3
CASSSRAGASYNEQFF | TGTGCCAGCAGCTCGCGAGCGGGGGCCTCCTACAATGAGCAGTTCTTC | TRBD2 | . | TRBJ2-1 | TRBV7-6
CSVKRGSYNEQFF | TGCAGTGTAAAGCGGGGATCCTACAATGAGCAGTTCTTC | TRBD2 | many | TRBJ2-1 | TRBV20-1
CASSLTRKLFF | TGTGCCAGCAGCCTCACAAGGAAACTGTTTTTT | . | . | TRBJ1-4 | TRBV14
CSARGTGGSYEQYF | TGCAGTGCTAGGGGCACAGGGGGTTCCTACGAGCAGTACTTC | TRBD1 | . | TRBJ2-7 | TRBV20-1
CSVRAQRGTYEQYF | TGCAGCGTCAGAGCCCAGCGGGGGACCTACGAGCAGTACTTC | TRBD2 | . | TRBJ2-7 | TRBV29-1
CASSWGGGSTSYNEQFF | TGCGCCAGCAGCTGGGGAGGGGGCTCAACGTCCTACAATGAGCAGTTCTTC | . | many | TRBJ2-1 | TRBV5-1
CASGVSATNEKLFF | TGTGCCAGCGGGGTTTCGGCAACTAATGAAAAACTGTTTTTT | . | few | TRBJ1-4 | TRBV6-1
CASQTYSSTDTQYF | TGTGCCAGCCAAACATATTCTAGCACAGATACGCAGTATTTT | . | . | TRBJ2-3 | TRBV6-1
CAISSGKQETQYF | TGTGCCATCAGTTCGGGAAAACAAGAGACCCAGTACTTC | . | . | TRBJ2-5 | TRBV10-3
CASRPQEVKNEKLFF | TGTGCCAGCAGACCACAAGAGGTCAAGAATGAAAAACTGTTTTTT | . | . | TRBJ1-4 | TRBV6-2/TRBV6-3
CASSLQGADTGELFF | TGTGCCAGCAGCTTACAGGGGGCGGACACCGGGGAGCTGTTTTTT | TRBD1 | . | TRBJ2-2 | TRBV7-3
CASSEMDEQYF | TGTGCCAGCAGTGAAATGGACGAGCAGTACTTC | . | . | TRBJ2-7 | TRBV2
CATSDPLVGEQFF | TGTGCCACCAGTGATCCCCTCGTTGGCGAGCAGTTCTTC | . | . | TRBJ2-1 | TRBV24-1
CSALSPQDSTGQYF | TGCAGTGCTCTATCCCCACAGGATTCAACCGGGCAGTACTTC | . | few | TRBJ2-7 | TRBV20-1
CASSQGSGGADNQPQHF | TGTGCCAGCAGCCAAGGTTCGGGGGGCGCGGACAATCAGCCCCAGCATTTT | . | few | TRBJ1-5 | TRBV4-2
CASSEQGADGYTF | TGTGCCAGCAGTGAACAGGGGGCGGATGGCTACACCTTC | TRBD1 | few | TRBJ1-2 | TRBV2
CASSLGRITNEKLFF | TGTGCCAGCAGCTTAGGTCGAATAACTAATGAAAAACTGTTTTTT | . | . | TRBJ1-4 | TRBV7-2
CASSLGTALAKNIQYF | TGTGCCAGCTCACTCGGGACAGCCCTAGCCAAAAACATTCAGTACTTC | TRBD1 | few | TRBJ2-4 | TRBV18
CSVWDDVNEQYF | TGCAGCGTTTGGGATGACGTGAACGAGCAGTACTTC | . | . | TRBJ2-7 | TRBV29-1
CASSLGTQGQETQYF | TGTGCCAGCAGCTTAGGGACGCAGGGACAAGAGACCCAGTACTTC | . | . | TRBJ2-5 | TRBV7-8
CASSEGRTSGSDEQFF | TGTGCCAGCAGTGAAGGGCGGACTAGCGGGAGTGATGAGCAGTTCTTC | TRBD2 | . | TRBJ2-1 | TRBV2
CASSRGLDSYEQYF | TGCGCCAGCAGCCGGGGACTAGACTCCTACGAGCAGTACTTC | TRBD2 | . | TRBJ2-7 | TRBV4-3
CSFKREVRETQYF | TGCAGTTTCAAGCGGGAGGTCCGGGAGACCCAGTACTTC | TRBD2 | . | TRBJ2-5 | TRBV20-1
CASGQTLAGGGNEQFF | TGCGCCAGCGGCCAGACTCTAGCGGGAGGTGGCAATGAGCAGTTCTTC | TRBD2 | . | TRBJ2-1 | TRBV4-1
CASRHGTGGNYGYTF | TGCGCCAGCAGGCACGGGACAGGGGGCAACTATGGCTACACCTTC | TRBD1 | . | TRBJ1-2 | TRBV5-1
CASSHWTSGTGQETQYF | TGTGCCAGCAGCCATTGGACTAGCGGGACCGGCCAAGAGACCCAGTACTTC | TRBD2 | few | TRBJ2-5 | TRBV14
CASSSGQTFPSSTDTQYF | TGTGCCAGCAGCTCAGGGCAGACCTTTCCATCTAGCACAGATACGCAGTATTTT | . | . | TRBJ2-3 | TRBV7-9
CASSLERVGNTEAFF | TGTGCCAGCAGTTTAGAGAGGGTTGGGAACACTGAAGCTTTCTTT | . | . | TRBJ1-1 | TRBV28
CASSLGVTHLHF | TGTGCCAGCAGCTTAGGAGTCACACACTTGCATTTT | . | few | TRBJ1-5 | TRBV7-9
CASSITGETTSDEQFF | TGTGCCAGCAGCATAACTGGGGAAACGACTAGTGATGAGCAGTTCTTC | . | few | TRBJ2-1 | TRBV21-1
CASEDRSGANVLTF | TGTGCCAGTGAAGACAGATCTGGGGCCAACGTCCTGACTTTC | . | few | TRBJ2-6 | TRBV19
CASSKKGGTDTQYF | TGTGCCAGCAGCAAAAAGGGCGGCACAGATACGCAGTATTTT | . | few | TRBJ2-3 | TRBV21-1
CASSLATSATYEQYF | TGTGCCAGCAGCTTGGCAACTAGCGCGACCTACGAGCAGTACTTC | TRBD2 | few | TRBJ2-7 | TRBV5-5
CASGLAYSGQHTDTQYF | TGTGCTAGTGGTTTGGCCTATTCGGGACAGCACACAGATACGCAGTATTTT | TRBD1 | many | TRBJ2-3 | TRBV12-5
CASIDLRRPTNYGYAF | TGTGCCAGTATCGATTTAAGGAGACCAACTAACTATGGCTACGCCTTC | . | . | TRBJ1-2 | TRBV19
CGSSQDFGRKNSPLHF | TGTGGCAGCAGCCAAGATTTCGGGCGAAAGAATTCACCCCTCCACTTT | . | . | TRBJ1-6 | TRBV3-1